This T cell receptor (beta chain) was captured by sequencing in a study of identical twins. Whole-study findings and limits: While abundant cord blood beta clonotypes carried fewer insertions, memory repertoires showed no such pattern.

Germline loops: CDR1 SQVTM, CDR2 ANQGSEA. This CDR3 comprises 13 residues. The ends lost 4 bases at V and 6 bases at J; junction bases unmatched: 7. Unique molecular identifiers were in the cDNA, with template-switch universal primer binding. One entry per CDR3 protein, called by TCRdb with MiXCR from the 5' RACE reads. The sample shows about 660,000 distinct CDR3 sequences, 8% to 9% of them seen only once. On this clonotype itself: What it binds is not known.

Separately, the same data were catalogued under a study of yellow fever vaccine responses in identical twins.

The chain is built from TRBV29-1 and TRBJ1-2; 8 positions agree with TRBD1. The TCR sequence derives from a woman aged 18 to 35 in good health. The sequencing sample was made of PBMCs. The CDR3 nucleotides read TGCAGCGTTGCCCGGACAGGGAGGGATGGCTACACCTTC. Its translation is CSVARTGRDGYTF.